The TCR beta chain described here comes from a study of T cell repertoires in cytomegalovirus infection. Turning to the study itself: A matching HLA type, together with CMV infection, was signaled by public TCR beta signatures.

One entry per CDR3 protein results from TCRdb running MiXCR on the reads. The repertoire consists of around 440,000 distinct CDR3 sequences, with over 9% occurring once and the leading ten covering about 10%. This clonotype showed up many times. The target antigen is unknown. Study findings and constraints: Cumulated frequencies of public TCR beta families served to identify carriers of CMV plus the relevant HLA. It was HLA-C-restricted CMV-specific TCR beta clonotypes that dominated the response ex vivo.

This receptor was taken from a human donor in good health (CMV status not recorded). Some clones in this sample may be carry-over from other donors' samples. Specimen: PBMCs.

In DNA, the CDR3 is TGTGCTAGTGGTTTTTCTACGGAGACCCAGTACTTC. It specifies CASGFSTETQYF. The V and J genes are TRBV12-5 and TRBJ2-5, with D uncertain. From germline, CDR1 is LGHNT and CDR2 FRNRAP. V lost 3 bases and J 5 bases, leaving 7 bases between the germline ends. The CDR3 extends over 12 amino acids.